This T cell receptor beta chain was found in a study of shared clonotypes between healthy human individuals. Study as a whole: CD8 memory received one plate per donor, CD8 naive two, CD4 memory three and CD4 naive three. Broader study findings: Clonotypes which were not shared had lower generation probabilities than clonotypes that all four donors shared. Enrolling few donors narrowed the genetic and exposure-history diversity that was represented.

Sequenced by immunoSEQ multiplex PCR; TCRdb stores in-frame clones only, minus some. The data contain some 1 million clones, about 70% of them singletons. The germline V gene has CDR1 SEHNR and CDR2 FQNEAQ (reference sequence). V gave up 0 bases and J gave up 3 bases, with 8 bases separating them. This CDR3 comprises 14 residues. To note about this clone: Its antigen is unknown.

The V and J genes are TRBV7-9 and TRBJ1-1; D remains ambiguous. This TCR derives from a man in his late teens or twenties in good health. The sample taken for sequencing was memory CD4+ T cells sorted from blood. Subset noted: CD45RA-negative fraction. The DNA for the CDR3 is TGTGCCAGCAGCTTAGCGGGCAGCCACACTGAAGCTTTCTTT. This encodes CASSLAGSHTEAFF. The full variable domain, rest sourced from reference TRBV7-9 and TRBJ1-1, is DTGVSQNPRHKITKRGQNVTFRCDPISEHNRLYWYRQTLGQGPEFLTYFQNEAQLEKSRLLSDRFSAERPKGSFSTLEIQRTEQGDSAMYLCASSLAGSHTEAFFGQGTRLTVV.